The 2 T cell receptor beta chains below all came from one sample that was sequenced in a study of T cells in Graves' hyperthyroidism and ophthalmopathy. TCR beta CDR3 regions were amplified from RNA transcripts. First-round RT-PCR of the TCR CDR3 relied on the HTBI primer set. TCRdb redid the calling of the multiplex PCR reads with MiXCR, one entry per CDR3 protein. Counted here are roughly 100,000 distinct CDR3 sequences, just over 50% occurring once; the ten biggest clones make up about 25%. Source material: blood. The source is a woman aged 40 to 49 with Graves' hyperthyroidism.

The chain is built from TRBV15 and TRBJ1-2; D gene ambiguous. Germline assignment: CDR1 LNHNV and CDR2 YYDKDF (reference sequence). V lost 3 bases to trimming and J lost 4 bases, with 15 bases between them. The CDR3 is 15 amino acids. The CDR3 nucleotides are TGTGCCACCAGCAGCTTAGCCACAGAGCTCTATGGCTACACCTTC. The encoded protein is CATSSLATELYGYTF.

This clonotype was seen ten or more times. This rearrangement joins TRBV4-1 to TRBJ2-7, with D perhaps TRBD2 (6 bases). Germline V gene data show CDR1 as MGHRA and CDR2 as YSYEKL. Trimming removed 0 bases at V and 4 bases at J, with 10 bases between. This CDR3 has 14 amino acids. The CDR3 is CASSQDRGKYEQYF. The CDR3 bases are TGCGCCAGCAGCCAAGACCGCGGGAAATACGAGCAGTACTTC.